The 5 T cell receptor beta chains given below trace back to one sample, sequenced in a study of T cells in Graves' hyperthyroidism and ophthalmopathy. Amplified TCR beta CDR3 regions derived from RNA transcripts. Primed by the HTBI set, a first-round RT-PCR was run on the TCR CDR3. TCRdb re-called the multiplex PCR reads with MiXCR, one entry per CDR3 protein. This table holds approximately 870,000 distinct CDR3 sequences, 35% to 40% found once. The sample taken for sequencing was blood. The receptors here all came from a man between 18 and 29 years old with Graves' hyperthyroidism.

Note on this clonotype: At one boundary the junction diverges from the germline segment, which might be a read error. V and J are TRBV25-1 and TRBJ1-1; 9 bases align to TRBD1. Germline values: CDR1 MGHDK, CDR2 SYGVNS. The CDR3 runs to 15 residues. CDR3: CAGSGTGIMNTEAFF. The CDR3 DNA reads TGTGCCGGCAGTGGGACAGGGATAATGAACACTGAAGCTTTCTTT.

About this clonotype itself: This could be a read error, since a much larger clone is one nucleotide away. This chain joins TRBV29-1 and TRBJ2-7; a possible D gene is TRBD2 (5 bases). V was shortened by 3 bases and J by 2 bases, with 8 bases between the two germline ends. Germline CDR1 is SQVTM and CDR2 is ANQGSEA. The CDR3 extends over 12 amino acids. The CDR3 loop reads CSVEEAPYEQYF. The CDR3 nucleotides are TGCAGCGTTGAGGAGGCACCCTACGAGCAGTACTTC.

The V call is TRBV5-6, the J call TRBJ2-5; possible D gene TRBD1, 5 bases. Germline CDR1 SGHDT, CDR2 YYEEEE. The CDR3 covers 15 residues. Deletions cut 6 bases from V and 2 bases from J, with 17 bases between. CDR3 DNA sequence: TGTGCCAGCAACGAGGTATGGACACGGCAAGAGACCCAGTACTTC. This encodes CASNEVWTRQETQYF.

V is TRBV10-3 and J is TRBJ2-3; 8 positions agree with TRBD2. The CDR3 is 16 residues long. V lost 2 bases, J lost 8 bases, and 12 bases stayed unmatched. Germline lookup yields CDR1 ENHRY and CDR2 SYGVKD. The CDR3 DNA reads TGTGCCATCAGTGAGCGGGGGGGATACCAGCCAGCTACGCAGTATTTT. This translates into CAISERGGYQPATQYF.

This clonotype showed up just once. The J gene is TRBJ2-2, the V gene TRBV20-1; 9 bases match TRBD2. V lost 1 base and J lost 11; bases outside the gene matches: 8. CDR3 size: 14 residues. The germline V gene encodes CDR1 DFQATT and CDR2 SNEGSKA (reference sequence). CDR3 in amino acids: CSARAPAGGGELFF. The CDR3 nucleotides read TGCAGTGCTAGAGCTCCAGCGGGAGGCGGCGAGCTGTTTTTT.